Below are 14 T cell receptor beta chains sequenced from a single sample in a study of radiation and T cells in renal cell carcinoma. Profiled with immunoSEQ multiplex PCR; TCRdb holds only in-frame clones, not every one. Of around 99,000 clones detected, about 79% appear once; the ten largest clones hold approximately 6.9%. Described time point: blood 4 weeks post-SBRT, at nephrectomy. Specified treatment: 15 Gy SBRT to primary tumor, nephrectomy 4 weeks later. This specimen consisted of blood, obtained from a patient whose treatment included radiotherapy and nephrectomy. These receptors were obtained from a man aged 60 to 75 with renal cell carcinoma.

The chain recombines TRBV4-2 with TRBJ2-2; D perhaps matches TRBD1 (6 bases). V was cut by 4 bases and J by 5 bases, with 14 bases left in between. The CDR3 runs to 15 residues. Germline-derived CDR1 and CDR2 are LGHNA and YNFKEQ. The CDR3 DNA is TGTGCCAGCAGCCTCGCACAGGGAAATACCGGGGAGCTGTTTTTT. This codes for CASSLAQGNTGELFF.

The genes are TRBV19 and TRBJ1-5; 7 bases align to TRBD1. The germline V gene encodes CDR1 LNHDA and CDR2 SQIVND (reference sequence). Trimming took 10 bases from V and 4 from J; bases not matched to a gene: 19. This CDR3 region has 17 residues. CDR3: CATHSPRGRMGNQPQHF. CDR3 bases: TGTGCCACCCATTCCCCCAGGGGGAGGATGGGTAATCAGCCCCAGCATTTT.

This clone has only a few counts. The V call is TRBV18, the J call TRBJ1-2; TRBD1 matches 10 bases. In germline, CDR1 is KGHSH, CDR2 LQKENI. This CDR3 is 14 amino acids long. J gave up 2 bases and V 5 bases, and 2 bases lay outside the gene matches. CDR3 DNA sequence: TGTGCCAGCTCAGAGGGACAGGGGAACTATGGCTACACCTTC. Its protein product is CASSEGQGNYGYTF.

The V gene is TRBV28, the J gene TRBJ2-7; weak D call: TRBD1 (6 bases). Germline CDR1 reads MDHEN; CDR2 reads SYDVKM. V dropped 2 bases and J dropped 6 bases, with 8 bases sitting between them. This CDR3 region has 12 residues. The CDR3 DNA is TGTGCCAGCAGTTTACCAGGGGTCGAGCAGTACTTC. It encodes CASSLPGVEQYF.

The chain carries TRBV6-1 and TRBJ1-1; TRBD1 agrees at 8 bases. The CDR3 is 14 residues long. The germline CDR1 and CDR2 sequences are MNHNS and SASEGT. V was pared by 11 bases and J by 0 bases, with 8 bases of the junction left unmatched. CDR3 DNA: TGTGCCGGTGGACAGGGCATTCTGAACACTGAAGCTTTCTTT. It translates to CAGGQGILNTEAFF.

A single count supports this clone. The same CDR3 is also encoded by other DNA sequences in this sample. This chain connects TRBV27 to TRBJ1-4; 9 bases fit TRBD1. The CDR3 is made up of 14 amino acids. Germline values: CDR1 MNHEY, CDR2 SMNVEV (reference sequence). V lost 3 bases, J lost 11 bases, and 7 bases stayed unmatched. DNA for the CDR3: TGTGCCAGCAGTTTGGGGACAGGGAGTGAGAAACTGTTTTTT. Its protein product is CASSLGTGSEKLFF.

The V call is TRBV7-3, the J call TRBJ2-2; 7 bases agree with TRBD2. With V trimmed by 3 bases and J by 6 bases, 10 bases remained unmatched. The CDR3 is made up of 16 amino acids. CDR1 is SGHTA and CDR2 is FQGTGA in the germline V gene. The CDR3 coding sequence is TGTGCCAGCAGCTTTGAGGGTTTGGCGGGAGCCGGGGAGCTGTTTTTT. It is translated as CASSFEGLAGAGELFF.

V and J are TRBV4-2 and TRBJ2-7; 7 nucleotides align to TRBD2. This CDR3 region has 16 residues. Germline CDR1 reads LGHNA; CDR2 reads YNFKEQ. J was trimmed by 0 bases and V by 2 bases; bases with no gene match: 7. The CDR3 region is CASSQTLSGNSYEQYF. CDR3 nucleotide sequence: TGTGCCAGCAGCCAAACTTTGAGCGGGAACTCCTACGAGCAGTACTTC.

In this sample, this clone turned up once. This chain connects TRBV14 to TRBJ2-5; tentative D call: TRBD2 (6 bases). The CDR3 covers 18 residues. Trimming stripped 3 bases from V and 1 base from J, with 21 bases between. Looked up from germline, CDR1 is SGHDN and CDR2 is FVKESK. The CDR3 coding sequence is TGTGCCAGCAGCCATTCCTTACGTATTGGAGGGTTCCAAGAGACCCAGTACTTC. Protein: CASSHSLRIGGFQETQYF.

This chain joins TRBV20-1 and TRBJ1-1; D not certain. The CDR3 spans 11 residues. Germline V gene data show CDR1 as DFQATT and CDR2 as SNEGSKA (reference sequence). V lost 5 bases, J lost 3 bases, and 7 bases lay in between. The CDR3 region has the DNA TGCAGTGCTGTCAAGGACACTGAAGCTTTCTTT. This codes for CSAVKDTEAFF.

The V and J genes are TRBV4-2 and TRBJ1-1, with a tentative D call TRBD1 (5 bases). Per germline, CDR1 LGHNA and CDR2 YNFKEQ. The CDR3 length is 14 residues. V lost 6 bases and J 7 bases, leaving 18 bases between the germline ends. CDR3 coding DNA: TGTGCCAGCAGTTCCATCCGATCGGGGCGTGAAGCTTTCTTT. It translates to CASSSIRSGREAFF.

This clone was observed a handful of times. This chain joins TRBV29-1 and TRBJ2-1, with D maybe TRBD2 (5 bases). Germline assignment: CDR1 SQVTM and CDR2 ANQGSEA. V was clipped by 4 bases and J by 3 bases, with 10 bases between them. The CDR3 is 13 residues long. The CDR3 region has the DNA TGCAGCGTTGGAGCGGAAGGCTACAATGAGCAGTTCTTC. This codes for CSVGAEGYNEQFF.

This rearrangement joins TRBV6-5 to TRBJ2-7; D possibly matches TRBD1 or TRBD2 (5 bases each). The V gene's germline CDR1 is MNHEY and CDR2 SVGAGI. Trimming pared 6 bases from V and 5 bases from J, leaving 14 bases between. This CDR3 has 13 amino acids. CDR3 DNA sequence: TGTGCCAGCAGGTTGCCAACGGGGCACGAGCAGTACTTC. Translated: CASRLPTGHEQYF.

CDR3 residues: CASSRAGTNTGELFF. The CDR3 DNA reads as TGTGCCAGCAGCCGAGCGGGCACGAACACCGGGGAGCTGTTTTTT. This rearrangement joins TRBV6-5 to TRBJ2-2, with a weak D call TRBD2 (6 bases). The germline V gene encodes CDR1 MNHEY and CDR2 SVGAGI. The CDR3 consists of 15 residues. V shed 6 bases and J shed 0 bases, with 11 bases lying between them.